The 5 T cell receptor beta chains listed next were all sequenced from one sample in a study of shared clonotypes between healthy human individuals. Clones were read by immunoSEQ multiplex PCR, and TCRdb kept only the in-frame ones, dropping some. The data contain about 2.4 million clones, 93% of them singletons. Sequenced sample: naive CD4+ T cells from PBMCs. Noted subset: CD45RA+ positively selected. All receptors come from a man aged 18 to 35 in good health. Some clones in this sample may be carry-over from other donors' samples.

This chain uses TRBV27 with TRBJ2-7; TRBD2 aligns across 15 bases. The CDR3 spans 17 residues. Germline CDR1 reads MNHEY; CDR2 reads SMNVEV (reference sequence). Germline trimming cut 4 bases from V and 2 bases from J; bases unmatched to any gene: 6. The CDR3 region is CASSSGLAGGPTYEQYF. The DNA for the CDR3 is TGTGCCAGCAGTTCCGGACTAGCGGGAGGGCCCACCTACGAGCAGTACTTC.

Written as DNA, the CDR3 is TGTGCCAGCAGCTTAGTCGGGACTAGCGGTGGAGAGACCCAGTACTTC. This codes for CASSLVGTSGGETQYF. The chain employs TRBV7-9 and TRBJ2-5; 11 nucleotides line up with TRBD2. This CDR3 is built from 16 residues. The germline V gene has CDR1 SEHNR and CDR2 FQNEAQ (reference sequence). V shed 1 base, J shed 4 bases, and the junction held 5 bases outside the gene matches.

This clone has a single count. The rearrangement uses TRBV4-1 and TRBJ1-3; D unresolved. Per the germline V gene, CDR1 is MGHRA and CDR2 is YSYEKL. Trimming cost V 1 base and J 0 bases, with 13 bases left between them. There are 17 residues in the CDR3. The DNA for the CDR3 is TGCGCCAGCAGCCAAGGTCCCGGGCAGTACTCTGGAAACACCATATATTTT. Protein sequence: CASSQGPGQYSGNTIYF.

The rearrangement uses TRBV2 and TRBJ2-5; 10 nucleotides line up with TRBD1. The V gene's germline CDR1 is SNHLY and CDR2 FYNNEI. The CDR3 runs to 13 residues. The V gene end was trimmed by 7 bases and the J gene end by 4 bases; junction bases not matched to a gene: 3. The CDR3 region is CASTDRGRETQYF. The CDR3, as DNA: TGTGCCAGCACCGACAGGGGGCGAGAGACCCAGTACTTC.

The chain links TRBV5-1 to TRBJ2-7; 8 bases match TRBD2. The CDR3 runs to 14 residues. The germline V gene has CDR1 SGHRS and CDR2 YFSETQ. V shed 7 bases and J 4 bases; nucleotides not matched to a gene: 10. In DNA form, the CDR3 reads TGCGCCAGCCGGTTGGCTAGCGGGTATTACGAGCAGTACTTC. Protein: CASRLASGYYEQYF.